This TCR beta chain was sequenced in a study of T cell changes during pregnancy in multiple sclerosis. Produced via immunoSEQ multiplex PCR; TCRdb's table is partial and in-frame only. The sample consists of roughly 120,000 clones, under 95% of them appearing once. The V gene lost 2 bases and the J gene lost 2 bases, with 13 bases spanning the gap. The germline gives CDR1 LNHDA, CDR2 SQIVND (reference sequence). The CDR3 has 17 amino acids. This chain connects TRBV19 to TRBJ2-6; possibly TRBD1 for D (5 bases). Sequenced material: peripheral blood, taken before pregnancy. The TCR was taken from a female donor with multiple sclerosis, enrolled in a pregnancy study. CDR3 sequence reads: CASSIWQGTPGANVLTF. CDR3 nucleotides: TGTGCCAGTAGTATATGGCAGGGCACGCCTGGGGCCAACGTCCTGACTTTC. Drawing the rest from reference TRBV19 and TRBJ2-6, the complete variable domain is DGGITQSPKYLFRKEGQNVTLSCEQNLNHDAMYWYRQDPGQGLRLIYYSQIVNDFQKGDIAEGYSVSREKKESFPLTVTSAQKNPTAFYLCASSIWQGTPGANVLTFGAGSRLTVL.